This paragraph reports one T cell receptor (beta chain). As yet, its antigen is unknown. Via MiXCR, TCRdb re-called the 5' RACE reads, giving one row per CDR3 protein. The table has around 110,000 distinct CDR3 sequences, around 14% seen once; the top ten hold 35% to 40%. The germline V and J ends were trimmed by 0 bases and 2 bases, with 17 bases remaining between them. Germline V gene lookup returns CDR1 SQVTM and CDR2 ANQGSEA. The CDR3 has 16 residues. The sample originates from a study of T-cell memory formation after mild COVID-19. Study details: TCR clusters mostly belonged to single donors. Study-wide results and caveats: Clones which contracted sat mainly in CM and EM if CD4+, and in EMRA if CD8+.

This TCR derives from a man in his late teens or twenties who had mild COVID-19 (a few samples of this study predate the infection). Cell type and time point are not known. V usage is TRBV29-1 and J usage is TRBJ2-7; the D is unclear. What was sequenced was PBMCs or a T cell subset sorted from them (not recorded which). CDR3 amino acids: CSVEEPRTDQTYEQYF. CDR3 nucleotide sequence: TGCAGCGTTGAAGAACCCCGGACGGACCAAACCTACGAGCAGTACTTC.